The present T cell receptor (beta chain) was sequenced within a study of T cell repertoires in cytomegalovirus infection. TCRdb re-derived calls from the reads in MiXCR, one entry per CDR3 protein. The sample yields hundreds of thousands of distinct CDR3 sequences, about 7% seen once. Losses at the gene ends were 4 bases for V and 1 base for J; bases not matched to a gene: 7. This CDR3 contains 16 residues. The germline V gene encodes CDR1 SGHTA and CDR2 FQGNSA. This clonotype has at least ten counts. Sequenced sample: PBMCs. The chain carries TRBV7-2 and TRBJ2-5, with 9 positions matching TRBD1. The TCR was taken from a human donor in good health (CMV status not recorded). Some clones in this sample may be carry-over from other donors' samples. CDR3 amino acids: CASSYPETGGQETQYF. The CDR3 nucleotides read TGTGCCAGCAGCTATCCCGAGACAGGGGGCCAAGAGACCCAGTACTTC. Drawing the rest from reference TRBV7-2 and TRBJ2-5, the complete variable domain is GAGVSQSPSNKVTEKGKDVELRCDPISGHTALYWYRQSLGQGLEFLIYFQGNSAPDKSGLPSDRFSAERTGGSVSTLTIQRTQQEDSAVYLCASSYPETGGQETQYFGPGTRLLVL.